Shown below are 32 T cell receptor beta chains from a single sample sequenced in a study of T cell repertoires in cytomegalovirus infection. The antigens these receptors bind are not known. TCRdb itself ran the reads through MiXCR, one entry per CDR3 protein. Here the sample spans about 920,000 distinct CDR3 sequences, about a third being singletons. The specimen comprised cultured CD8+ T cells from PBMCs, sampled from culture after CMV antigen stimulation. These TCRs come from a human donor in good health (CMV status not recorded). Some clones in this sample may be carry-over from other donors' samples.

The chain uses TRBV29-1 and TRBJ2-3, with D maybe TRBD2 (7 bases). Trimming took off 7 bases at V and 4 bases at J, with 12 bases between the two ends. Per the germline V gene, CDR1 is SQVTM and CDR2 is ANQGSEA. The CDR3 is 12 amino acids. For the CDR3, the DNA is TGCAGCGGCGAGGGGGGGGCAGATACGCAGTATTTT. Protein sequence: CSGEGGADTQYF.

In regard to this clonotype: The junction departs from the called germline gene at one end, perhaps through a read error. The chain has TRBV27 and TRBJ1-5; D might be TRBD1 (6 bases). Germline CDR1 reads MNHEY; CDR2 reads SMNVEV (reference sequence). The length of the CDR3 is 14 residues. The CDR3 DNA follows: TGTGCCAGCAGTTTAGGACAGTACAATCAGCCCCATCATTTT. It translates to CASSLGQYNQPHHF.

The CDR3 sequence: CASTDASGELFF. CDR3 coding DNA: TGTGCCAGCACCGACGCGTCCGGGGAGCTGTTTTTT. The chain is built from TRBV12-3 or TRBV12-4 and TRBJ2-2; no reliable D call. V dropped 7 bases and J dropped 6 bases, with 9 bases sitting between them. The CDR3 totals 12 residues.

Regarding this clonotype: A clone one base away is much larger, so this may be a read error. The chain recombines TRBV7-2 with TRBJ1-1; 9 bases are shared with TRBD1. Germline CDR1 reads SGHTA; CDR2 reads FQGNSA. The CDR3 runs to 15 residues. With 2 bases clipped from V and 11 bases from J, the junction kept 12 bases outside the gene matches. The CDR3 is CASSLIGTGSLFAFF. DNA of the CDR3: TGTGCCAGCAGCTTAATCGGGACAGGGAGTTTGTTTGCTTTCTTT. The variable domain in full, with the rest retrieved from reference TRBV7-2 and TRBJ1-1, is GAGVSQSPSNKVTEKGKDVELRCDPISGHTALYWYRQSLGQGLEFLIYFQGNSAPDKSGLPSDRFSAERTGGSVSTLTIQRTQQEDSAVYLCASSLIGTGSLFAFFGQGTRLTVV.

This clonotype was counted between two and nine times. Written as DNA, the CDR3 is TGTGCCAGCAGCGGGACCAGCTCCTACAATGAGCAGTTCTTC. This gives the protein CASSGTSSYNEQFF. The rearrangement uses TRBV6-1 and TRBJ2-1; D may match TRBD1 or TRBD2 (5 bases each). Trimming shortened V by 6 bases and J by 0 bases, and 9 bases separated the two germline ends. The CDR3 is 14 amino acids. Per the germline V gene, CDR1 is MNHNS and CDR2 is SASEGT.

The chain links TRBV20-1 to TRBJ2-2; TRBD1 might be the D (5 bases). In germline, CDR1 is DFQATT, CDR2 SNEGSKA (reference sequence). The CDR3 is 15 residues long. V was trimmed by 6 bases and J by 0 bases, leaving 14 bases between them. CDR3 amino acids: CSAPGADTNTGELFF. For the CDR3, the DNA is TGCAGTGCCCCTGGGGCGGACACGAACACCGGGGAGCTGTTTTTT.

This clonotype was counted at least ten times. The chain employs TRBV7-2 and TRBJ1-1; D is perhaps TRBD1 (6 bases). The germline V gene encodes CDR1 SGHTA and CDR2 FQGNSA. The CDR3 extends over 21 amino acids. Trimming cost V 1 base and J 1 base, with 28 bases left between them. CDR3 loop: CASSLGGDRQAAGSGNTEAFF. The CDR3 nucleotides are TGTGCCAGCAGCTTAGGGGGCGACCGACAGGCAGCGGGGTCGGGGAACACTGAAGCTTTCTTT.

The gene calls are TRBV6-6 and TRBJ1-5, with 9 nucleotides matching TRBD1. The CDR3 consists of 15 residues. Germline CDR1 reads MNHNY; CDR2 reads SVGAGI (reference sequence). Germline trimming cut 10 bases from V and 0 bases from J; bases unmatched to any gene: 7. The CDR3 coding sequence is TGTGCCAACAAACAGGACAGGGGTAGCAATCAGCCCCAGCATTTT. It is translated as CANKQDRGSNQPQHF.

V gene TRBV6-2 or TRBV6-3 combines with J gene TRBJ2-7; D call uncertain. The germline V gene encodes CDR1 MNHEY and CDR2 SVGEGT. This CDR3 contains 12 residues. Trimming took 6 bases from V and 4 from J, leaving 10 bases between them. CDR3 in DNA: TGTGCCAGCAGCCAACAAGGGTACGAGCAGTACGTC. Amino acids: CASSQQGYEQYV.

The chain has TRBV6-2 or TRBV6-3 and TRBJ1-1; D remains unclear. V gave up 1 base and J gave up 8 bases, with 20 bases separating them. The germline gives CDR1 MNHEY, CDR2 SVGEGT. This CDR3 spans 16 amino acids. The CDR3 DNA reads as TGTGCCAGCAGTTACTTCTCTCCCGAGGAGTATCACGAAGCTTTCTTT. Translation gives CASSYFSPEEYHEAFF.

This chain joins TRBV12-5 and TRBJ1-1, with D unresolved. The CDR3 spans 12 residues. The germline V gene has CDR1 LGHNT and CDR2 FRNRAP. V lost 5 bases and J lost 10, with 14 bases in between. CDR3 residues: CASGRDPRVAFF. The CDR3 DNA sequence: TGTGCTAGTGGTCGAGACCCGCGGGTAGCTTTCTTT.

Details on this clonotype: Germline and junction disagree at one end, which may indicate a read error. The CDR3, as DNA: TGTACCAGCAGCTTCGGGACCGGGACCGGGGAGCTGTTTTTT. Amino acids: CTSSFGTGTGELFF. V is TRBV11-2 and J is TRBJ2-2; D may match TRBD1 or TRBD2 (5 bases each). The CDR3 length is 14 residues. The germline V gene has CDR1 SGHAT and CDR2 FQNNGV.

The chain links TRBV25-1 to TRBJ2-5; D not certain. V was pared by 4 bases and J by 6 bases, with 6 bases between. The CDR3 loop spans 11 amino acids. The germline gives CDR1 MGHDK, CDR2 SYGVNS. CDR3 sequence reads: CASSGSKTQYF. Written as DNA, the CDR3 is TGTGCCAGCAGTGGGTCTAAGACCCAGTACTTC.

This clonotype was observed a handful of times. The rearrangement links TRBV6-1 to TRBJ1-4, with TRBD1 matching over 12 bases. This CDR3 is built from 18 residues. Germline CDR1 MNHNS, CDR2 SASEGT. Trimming removed 6 bases from V and 4 bases from J; junction bases left unmatched: 12. The CDR3 bases are TGTGCCAGCAGCTCGGCCGGGACAGGGGGCCCATTTAATGAAAAACTGTTTTTT. As protein: CASSSAGTGGPFNEKLFF.

The chain's CDR3 is CASTQGNTDTQYF. CDR3 DNA sequence: TGTGCCAGCACACAGGGTAATACAGATACGCAGTATTTT. This chain joins TRBV27 and TRBJ2-3, with D possibly matching TRBD1 (6 bases). The CDR3 has 13 residues. V was cut by 7 bases and J by 3 bases, with 11 bases left in between. The germline CDR1 and CDR2 sequences are MNHEY and SMNVEV (reference sequence).

About this clonotype itself: A much more abundant neighbour one base away suggests this may be a read error. The chain carries TRBV7-9 and TRBJ2-3; possibly TRBD1 or TRBD2 for D (7 bases each). The germline V gene has CDR1 SEHNR and CDR2 FQNEAQ (reference sequence). This CDR3 region has 15 residues. The CDR3 loop is CVSSGETGPLDTQYF. In nucleotides, the CDR3 is TGTGTCAGCAGCGGGGAGACAGGGCCCTTGGATACGCAGTATTTT.

V is TRBV6-6 and J is TRBJ2-2; D tentatively reads TRBD1 or TRBD2 (6 bases each). Per germline, CDR1 MNHNY and CDR2 SVGAGI (reference sequence). This CDR3 has 15 amino acids. V was cut by 5 bases and J by 4 bases, with 14 bases left in between. DNA of the CDR3: TGTGCCAGCAGTCCAACAGGGACTTCCACCGGGGAGCTGTTTTTT. It is translated as CASSPTGTSTGELFF.

This clonotype was recorded many times. The genes are TRBV7-6 and TRBJ2-3; a possible D gene is TRBD1 (6 bases). Trimming stripped 6 bases from V and 2 bases from J, with 12 bases between. This CDR3 region has 14 residues. Germline CDR1 and CDR2: SGHVS and FNYEAQ. The CDR3 region has the DNA TGTGCCAGCAGTCAAGGACAGACCACAGATACGCAGTATTTT. Amino acids: CASSQGQTTDTQYF.

This clonotype has a handful of counts. The gene calls are TRBV7-6 and TRBJ1-1; no definite D call. Per the germline V gene, CDR1 is SGHVS and CDR2 is FNYEAQ. The V gene lost 5 bases and the J gene lost 6 bases, with 19 bases spanning the gap. This CDR3 has 15 amino acids. CDR3 nucleotide sequence: TGTGCCAGCAGCCCTGTGTACCGTTTAGTCGCTGAAGCTTTCTTT. Its translation: CASSPVYRLVAEAFF.

The J gene is TRBJ1-1, the V gene TRBV12-3 or TRBV12-4; tentative D call: TRBD1 (5 bases). There are 17 residues in the CDR3. Trimming stripped 2 bases from V and 7 bases from J, with 23 bases between. CDR3 sequence: CASSLRGSHRPTNEAFF. DNA for the CDR3: TGTGCCAGCAGTTTAAGGGGCAGCCACCGACCCACAAATGAAGCTTTCTTT.

This clonotype was counted ten times or more. The chain is built from TRBV12-3 or TRBV12-4 and TRBJ2-1; 8 bases are a match to TRBD2. The CDR3 has 13 residues. V trimming: 5 bases; J trimming: 8 bases; junction bases outside the gene matches: 5. The CDR3 is CASSPTSGYEQFF. The CDR3 nucleotides read TGTGCCAGCAGTCCAACTAGCGGCTATGAGCAGTTCTTC.

J is TRBJ2-4 and V is TRBV7-9; TRBD2 might be the D (6 bases). This CDR3 contains 16 residues. V was clipped by 5 bases and J by 6 bases, with 20 bases between them. The germline gives CDR1 SEHNR, CDR2 FQNEAQ (reference sequence). CDR3 region: CASSPRMGGHLNIQYF. CDR3 sequence (DNA): TGTGCCAGCAGCCCCCGGATGGGGGGTCATTTAAACATTCAGTACTTC.

This clonotype was seen a few times. J is TRBJ1-5 and V is TRBV7-9; D remains unclear. From germline, CDR1 is SEHNR and CDR2 FQNEAQ (reference sequence). The CDR3 totals 14 residues. The V and J ends lost 5 bases and 5 bases respectively, with 13 bases between them. CDR3 sequence (DNA): TGTGCCAGCAGCGCTCCCCGAGAGGATCAGCCCCAGCATTTT. Amino acids: CASSAPREDQPQHF. The full variable domain, in which reference TRBV7-9 and TRBJ1-5 provide the parts outside the CDR3, is DTGVSQNPRHKITKRGQNVTFRCDPISEHNRLYWYRQTLGQGPEFLTYFQNEAQLEKSRLLSDRFSAERPKGSFSTLEIQRTEQGDSAMYLCASSAPREDQPQHFGDGTRLSIL.

This clonotype occurred a few times. The chain carries TRBV11-2 and TRBJ2-5, with D perhaps TRBD2 (6 bases). Per the germline V gene, CDR1 is SGHAT and CDR2 is FQNNGV. This CDR3 is 15 amino acids long. V shed 5 bases and J shed 4 bases, with 17 bases lying between them. For the CDR3, the DNA is TGTGCCAGCAGCCCCGAGGGCGGGGTGGGAGAGACCCAGTACTTC. This sequence encodes CASSPEGGVGETQYF.

This clonotype was counted between two and nine times. The rearrangement links TRBV7-9 to TRBJ1-2, with a possible D match to TRBD1 (5 bases). The CDR3 length is 15 residues. The germline CDR1 and CDR2 sequences are SEHNR and FQNEAQ (reference sequence). V shed 4 bases and J shed 6 bases, with 18 bases lying between them. CDR3 in amino acids: CASSSQPGTLDGYTF. In DNA, the CDR3 is TGTGCCAGCAGCTCTCAGCCCGGGACCCTAGATGGCTACACCTTC.

A remark on this clonotype: This may stem from a read error, because a much larger clone lies one nucleotide away. This rearrangement joins TRBV14 to TRBJ2-1, with 8 bases that match TRBD1. The CDR3 contains 13 residues. Germline V gene lookup returns CDR1 SGHDN and CDR2 FVKESK. V dropped 4 bases and J dropped 8; count of bases not matched to a gene: 4. The CDR3 loop is CASSRTGKDEQFF. The CDR3 DNA sequence: TGTGCCAGCAGCCGGACAGGGAAGGATGAGCAGTTCTTC.

The V gene is TRBV12-3 or TRBV12-4, the J gene TRBJ2-2; 8 nucleotides match TRBD1. The CDR3 runs 14 residues. V shed 4 bases and J 6 bases; nucleotides not matched to a gene: 4. CDR3 coding DNA: TGTGCCAGCAGTTCTACAGGGGGGCCCGGGGAGCTGTTTTTT. This encodes CASSSTGGPGELFF.

There are a few counts of this clonotype. V is TRBV6-2 or TRBV6-3 and J is TRBJ2-7; D is perhaps TRBD1 (6 bases). The germline V and J ends were trimmed by 2 bases and 0 bases, with 14 bases remaining between them. The CDR3 totals 16 residues. Germline CDR1 is MNHEY and CDR2 is SVGEGT. CDR3 DNA: TGTGCCAGCAGTTACCGACGGACAGCCAACTCCTACGAGCAGTACTTC. This gives the protein CASSYRRTANSYEQYF.

In its sample, this clonotype was seen once. The chain uses TRBV5-1 and TRBJ1-1, with D unclear. Looked up from germline, CDR1 is SGHRS and CDR2 is YFSETQ. The CDR3 runs 15 residues. V lost 3 bases and J 6 bases, leaving 18 bases between the germline ends. Here the CDR3 DNA reads TGCGCCAGCAGCTCGAAAGACACCTCCGACTCTGAAGCTTTCTTT. Translating it yields CASSSKDTSDSEAFF.

This clonotype was detected a few times. The rearrangement uses TRBV6-1 and TRBJ2-7; 10 bases are a match to TRBD1. The trim removed 0 bases at V and 2 bases at J, leaving 7 bases unmatched. CDR1 and CDR2 from the germline V gene are MNHNS and SASEGT. The CDR3 has 17 amino acids. The CDR3 here is CASSEAEGQGFPYEQYF. CDR3 nucleotides: TGTGCCAGCAGTGAAGCGGAGGGACAGGGGTTCCCCTACGAGCAGTACTTC.

Here the CDR3 DNA reads TGTGCCAGCAGCTCGGGACTAGCGGCTGAAGAGACCCAGTACTTC. Residues: CASSSGLAAEETQYF. The rearrangement links TRBV7-3 to TRBJ2-5; 11 bases are a match to TRBD2. With 4 bases clipped from V and 3 bases from J, the junction kept 4 bases outside the gene matches. CDR1 and CDR2 from the germline V gene are SGHTA and FQGTGA. The CDR3 is 15 residues long.

The chain carries TRBV11-3 and TRBJ1-6, with 7 bases matching TRBD1. CDR3 length equals 15 residues. J gave up 7 bases and V 5 bases, and 8 bases lay outside the gene matches. Germline-derived CDR1 and CDR2 are SGHNT and YENEEA. CDR3 in DNA: TGTGCCAGCAGCGCCACGACAGGGACGAATTCACCCCTCCACTTT. Protein product: CASSATTGTNSPLHF.